These 30 T cell receptor beta chains came from one sample sequenced in a study of cytomegalovirus exposure and HLA in healthy donors. Use of 60 Vbeta and 13 Jbeta primers characterized the PCR. The data were produced by immunoSEQ multiplex PCR, yet TCRdb's version contains in-frame clones alone and is incomplete. This repertoire shows approximately 240,000 clones, 75% to 85% found once; its top ten account for 2.5% to 3%. Input material: PBMCs. These receptors originate from a woman aged 55-69 years in good health and CMV-seropositive.

The chain couples TRBV10-3 to TRBJ2-3; no clear D gene. There are 12 residues in the CDR3. Germline loops: CDR1 ENHRY, CDR2 SYGVKD. Trimming took 4 bases from V and 2 from J, leaving 4 bases between them. The CDR3 DNA follows: TGTGCCATCAGTGGCGACACAGATACGCAGTATTTT. It yields the protein CAISGDTDTQYF.

The chain combines TRBV7-9 with TRBJ1-1, with unresolved D. V lost 7 bases, J lost 4 bases, and 7 bases lay in between. Germline CDR1 and CDR2: SEHNR and FQNEAQ (reference sequence). CDR3 size: 11 residues. DNA for the CDR3: TGTGCCAGCACCATTTTCACTGAAGCTTTCTTT. It specifies CASTIFTEAFF. The full variable domain, rest sourced from reference TRBV7-9 and TRBJ1-1, is DTGVSQNPRHKITKRGQNVTFRCDPISEHNRLYWYRQTLGQGPEFLTYFQNEAQLEKSRLLSDRFSAERPKGSFSTLEIQRTEQGDSAMYLCASTIFTEAFFGQGTRLTVV.

This chain joins TRBV6-6 and TRBJ2-3; D gene uncertain. The CDR3 covers 15 residues. CDR1 MNHNY and CDR2 SVGAGI come from the germline V gene (reference sequence). V was trimmed by 7 bases and J by 2 bases, leaving 16 bases between them. As DNA, the CDR3 is TGTGCCAGCAAACCGTTGAGCACCAACACAGATACGCAGTATTTT. It specifies CASKPLSTNTDTQYF.

This rearrangement joins TRBV12-5 to TRBJ1-1; D unclear. Per the germline V gene, CDR1 is LGHNT and CDR2 is FRNRAP. The CDR3 extends over 13 amino acids. Trimming pared 3 bases from V and 4 bases from J, leaving 9 bases between. The CDR3 DNA reads as TGTGCTAGTGGTTTAACGGCGGTCACTGAAGCTTTCTTT. It yields the protein CASGLTAVTEAFF.

This chain links TRBV28 with TRBJ1-2; 7 bases are a match to TRBD1. The CDR3 is 14 residues long. Germline V gives CDR1 MDHEN, CDR2 SYDVKM. V was clipped by 8 bases and J by 4 bases; unmatched bases: 10. The CDR3 nucleotides read TGTGCCAGCGGAAAAGGGGGCGCTAGCTATGGCTACACCTTC. Protein: CASGKGGASYGYTF.

This clone was seen only a few times. As DNA, the CDR3 is TGTGCCAGCAGTCGACTAGCGGGGAGCCACGAGCAGTACTTC. This codes for CASSRLAGSHEQYF. The rearrangement links TRBV6-5 to TRBJ2-7, with 11 bases aligning to TRBD2. The V gene's germline CDR1 is MNHEY and CDR2 SVGAGI. This CDR3 has 14 amino acids. V was pared by 5 bases and J by 5 bases, with 5 bases of the junction left unmatched.

The genes are TRBV30 and TRBJ1-2; D may be TRBD1 (5 bases). This CDR3 is 16 amino acids long. The germline V and J ends were trimmed by 5 bases and 4 bases, with 23 bases remaining between them. Per germline, CDR1 GTSNPN and CDR2 SVGIG (reference sequence). For the CDR3, the DNA is TGTGCCTGGGGAGGGACTGTCGTTCGGAATGCCTATGGCTACACCTTC. Encoded protein: CAWGGTVVRNAYGYTF.

The chain couples TRBV30 to TRBJ1-4; D gene unclear. Trimming stripped 0 bases from V and 4 bases from J, with 9 bases between. The CDR3 covers 14 residues. The V gene's germline CDR1 is GTSNPN and CDR2 SVGIG (reference sequence). Written as DNA, the CDR3 is TGTGCCTGGAGTGTCAGACGGGGTAATGAAAAACTGTTTTTT. Its translation is CAWSVRRGNEKLFF.

The chain employs TRBV9 and TRBJ1-3; D is unresolved. V lost 2 bases to trimming and J lost 0 bases, with 3 bases between them. Germline V gene data show CDR1 as SGDLS and CDR2 as YYNGEE. The CDR3 is 13 amino acids. This CDR3 is CASSVLSGNTIYF. Written as DNA, the CDR3 is TGTGCCAGCAGCGTCCTCTCTGGAAACACCATATATTTT.

The CDR3: CASRLTGGVLNEQFF. The CDR3 region has the DNA TGTGCCAGCAGATTAACGGGGGGGGTCCTCAATGAGCAGTTCTTC. The chain recombines TRBV6-5 with TRBJ2-1, with 8 positions matching TRBD2. The CDR3 is 15 residues long. Unmatched junction bases numbered 10, after V lost 6 bases and J lost 6 bases. CDR1 is MNHEY and CDR2 is SVGAGI in the germline V gene.

The gene calls are TRBV2 and TRBJ2-1; 11 bases map to TRBD2. The germline gives CDR1 SNHLY, CDR2 FYNNEI. J was trimmed by 9 bases and V by 7 bases; bases with no gene match: 11. The CDR3 is made up of 15 amino acids. CDR3 nucleotide sequence: TGTGCCAGCAAGGCTAGCGGGGGGAATGTGGGTGAGCAGTTCTTC. It specifies CASKASGGNVGEQFF.

The V and J genes are TRBV28 and TRBJ1-2; maybe TRBD1 (5 bases). Trimming removed 11 bases from V and 8 bases from J, with 21 bases in between. Germline loops: CDR1 MDHEN, CDR2 SYDVKM. CDR3 length equals 13 residues. CDR3 loop: CAASGGAAGGYTF. CDR3 nucleotide sequence: TGTGCCGCCTCTGGAGGGGCCGCGGGAGGCTACACCTTC.

V is TRBV6-1 and J is TRBJ1-2; 7 nucleotides line up with TRBD1. Germline CDR1 reads MNHNS; CDR2 reads SASEGT. CDR3 length equals 14 residues. V shed 5 bases and J 5 bases; nucleotides not matched to a gene: 8. The DNA for the CDR3 is TGTGCCAGCAGTCTTGAGGGACAGACATATGGCTACACCTTC. Translated, it gives CASSLEGQTYGYTF.

The V gene is TRBV29-1, the J gene TRBJ1-1; TRBD1 might be the D (6 bases). CDR3 length: 13 amino acids. The germline V gene has CDR1 SQVTM and CDR2 ANQGSEA. The V and J ends lost 5 bases and 3 bases respectively, with 13 bases between them. CDR3 loop: CSVSPGDYTEAFF. The CDR3 DNA reads as TGCAGCGTTTCCCCAGGGGATTACACTGAAGCTTTCTTT.

The chain has TRBV5-6 and TRBJ2-3; a weak D match, TRBD2 (6 bases). Trimming stripped 4 bases from V and 1 base from J, with 22 bases between. The CDR3 length is 18 residues. Germline CDR1 is SGHDT and CDR2 is YYEEEE. CDR3 sequence: CASSPYPGGSLGTDTQYF. CDR3 in DNA: TGTGCCAGCAGCCCCTACCCTGGGGGGAGTCTGGGCACAGATACGCAGTATTTT.

The chain recombines TRBV7-2 with TRBJ2-2; 7 nucleotides align to TRBD2. This CDR3 is 15 amino acids long. In germline, CDR1 is SGHTA, CDR2 FQGNSA. The V segment lost 3 bases and the J segment 4 bases; nucleotides outside the gene matches: 5. CDR3 amino acids: CASSFGGLPTGELFF. CDR3 DNA: TGTGCCAGCAGCTTTGGGGGACTACCCACCGGGGAGCTGTTTTTT.

This chain joins TRBV5-1 and TRBJ2-3; TRBD1 matches at 10 bases. CDR1 is SGHRS and CDR2 is YFSETQ in the germline V gene. With V trimmed by 4 bases and J by 3 bases, 5 bases remained unmatched. This CDR3 spans 15 amino acids. CDR3 coding DNA: TGCGCCAGCAGCCCCCCGGGACAGGGGACAGATACGCAGTATTTT. Encoded protein: CASSPPGQGTDTQYF.

The sample holds a few counts of this clone. V is TRBV28 and J is TRBJ1-3; the match to TRBD1 covers 7 bases. CDR1 and CDR2 from the germline V gene are MDHEN and SYDVKM. J lost 0 bases, V lost 3 bases, and 5 bases had no gene match. This CDR3 contains 16 residues. The CDR3 loop reads CASSLWGQSSGNTIYF. In DNA, the CDR3 is TGTGCCAGCAGTTTGTGGGGACAGTCCTCTGGAAACACCATATATTTT.

The genes are TRBV28 and TRBJ1-6; D call uncertain. V was trimmed by 3 bases and J by 6 bases, leaving 15 bases between them. The germline V gene has CDR1 MDHEN and CDR2 SYDVKM. The CDR3 covers 16 residues. The CDR3 nucleotides are TGTGCCAGCAGTTTTGATATACGGAGAACTAATTCACCCCTCCACTTT. This sequence encodes CASSFDIRRTNSPLHF.

This clone showed up just a few times. V usage is TRBV7-2 and J usage is TRBJ2-5, with D unresolved. This CDR3 has 13 residues. From germline, CDR1 is SGHTA and CDR2 FQGNSA. Trimming removed 4 bases at V and 2 bases at J, with 8 bases between. CDR3 bases: TGTGCCAGCAGCTGGGCGTCTCAAGAGACCCAGTACTTC. The encoded protein is CASSWASQETQYF. The full variable domain, in which reference TRBV7-2 and TRBJ2-5 provide the parts outside the CDR3, is GAGVSQSPSNKVTEKGKDVELRCDPISGHTALYWYRQSLGQGLEFLIYFQGNSAPDKSGLPSDRFSAERTGGSVSTLTIQRTQQEDSAVYLCASSWASQETQYFGPGTRLLVL.

DNA of the CDR3: TGTGCCAGCAGCCAAGACTACAGGGAACGCTACACCTTC. As protein: CASSQDYRERYTF. The chain is built from TRBV14 and TRBJ1-2, with a weak D call TRBD1 (6 bases). This CDR3 has 13 residues. The V and J ends lost 0 bases and 9 bases respectively, with 11 bases between them. Germline-derived CDR1 and CDR2 are SGHDN and FVKESK.

This chain links TRBV29-1 with TRBJ2-7; D gene ambiguous. Germline CDR1 and CDR2: SQVTM and ANQGSEA. V lost 3 bases and J lost 5, with 14 bases in between. CDR3 length: 13 amino acids. CDR3 loop: CSVESVVGDEQYF. The CDR3 bases are TGCAGCGTTGAGAGCGTGGTAGGCGACGAGCAGTACTTC.

The genes are TRBV9 and TRBJ2-5, with 7 bases matching TRBD1. The J call could be wrong; TRBJ2-7 is a better fit for the DNA end. The CDR3 runs 16 residues. The germline gives CDR1 SGDLS, CDR2 YYNGEE. The CDR3 sequence: CASSVLGTAASYEQYF. CDR3 nucleotides: TGTGCCAGCAGCGTACTCGGGACAGCGGCCTCCTACGAGCAGTACTTC.

The V call is TRBV28, the J call TRBJ1-1, with unresolved D. CDR3 length: 11 residues. With 5 bases removed from V and 7 bases from J, the gap between germline ends came to 8 bases. Germline CDR1 MDHEN, CDR2 SYDVKM. DNA for the CDR3: TGTGCCAGCAGTCCAGGTCTTGAAGCTTTCTTT. This translates into CASSPGLEAFF. The full variable domain, in which reference TRBV28 and TRBJ1-1 provide the parts outside the CDR3, is DVKVTQSSRYLVKRTGEKVFLECVQDMDHENMFWYRQDPGLGLRLIYFSYDVKMKEKGDIPEGYSVSREKKERFSLILESASTNQTSMYLCASSPGLEAFFGQGTRLTVV.

CDR3 protein: CASSWVGSTEAFF. CDR3 coding DNA: TGCGCCAGCAGCTGGGTGGGGAGCACTGAAGCTTTCTTT. V and J are TRBV5-1 and TRBJ1-1; D gene unclear. V shed 3 bases and J shed 4 bases, with 10 bases lying between them. Looked up from germline, CDR1 is SGHRS and CDR2 is YFSETQ. The CDR3 totals 13 residues.

This clone was seen more than once but under ten times. CDR3 sequence reads: CASSPNRGYEQYF. CDR3 sequence (DNA): TGTGCCAGCTCACCGAACAGGGGTTACGAGCAGTACTTC. The chain joins TRBV18 to TRBJ2-7; TRBD1 aligns across 7 bases. This CDR3 has 13 amino acids. The germline V gene has CDR1 KGHSH and CDR2 LQKENI. The V gene end was trimmed by 3 bases and the J gene end by 4 bases; junction bases not matched to a gene: 3.

The chain combines TRBV30 with TRBJ2-1, with TRBD2 identical over 8 bases. V lost 6 bases to trimming and J lost 8 bases; unmatched junction nucleotides: 12. The CDR3 is 14 residues long. The V gene's germline CDR1 is GTSNPN and CDR2 SVGIG (reference sequence). CDR3 amino acids: CACEFGRAGDEQFF. In nucleotides, the CDR3 is TGTGCCTGTGAATTCGGGAGGGCGGGGGATGAGCAGTTCTTC.

This clone has more than one count but fewer than ten. This chain uses TRBV19 with TRBJ1-2, with 10 positions matching TRBD1. V dropped 4 bases and J dropped 6; count of bases not matched to a gene: 8. Germline assignment: CDR1 LNHDA and CDR2 SQIVND (reference sequence). The CDR3 consists of 15 residues. For the CDR3, the DNA is TGTGCCAGTAGTACACCGGGACAGGGGAGCCATGGCTACACCTTC. Protein product: CASSTPGQGSHGYTF.

In the case of this clone: Sequence at one end of the junction differs from germline and may be a read error. The gene calls are TRBV15 and TRBJ1-6, with TRBD1 matching over 9 bases. CDR3 length: 14 amino acids. The germline V gene has CDR1 LNHNV and CDR2 YYDKDF (reference sequence). The CDR3 here is CATGKGTGSTPPHF. CDR3 sequence (DNA): TGTGCCACCGGGAAAGGGACAGGGTCCACACCCCCCCACTTT. Drawing the rest from reference TRBV15 and TRBJ1-6, the complete variable domain is DAMVIQNPRYQVTQFGKPVTLSCSQTLNHNVMYWYQQKSSQAPKLLFHYYDKDFNNEADTPDNFQSRRPNTSFCFLDIRSPGLGDTAMYLCATGKGTGSTPPHFGNGTRLTVT.

This chain connects TRBV28 to TRBJ2-7, with D perhaps matching TRBD1 (7 bases). V dropped 6 bases and J dropped 0 bases, with 18 bases sitting between them. The germline gives CDR1 MDHEN, CDR2 SYDVKM. This CDR3 has 16 amino acids. CDR3 region: CASSQGGRLISYEQYF. In DNA, the CDR3 is TGTGCCAGCAGCCAGGGGGGCAGGTTGATCTCCTACGAGCAGTACTTC.